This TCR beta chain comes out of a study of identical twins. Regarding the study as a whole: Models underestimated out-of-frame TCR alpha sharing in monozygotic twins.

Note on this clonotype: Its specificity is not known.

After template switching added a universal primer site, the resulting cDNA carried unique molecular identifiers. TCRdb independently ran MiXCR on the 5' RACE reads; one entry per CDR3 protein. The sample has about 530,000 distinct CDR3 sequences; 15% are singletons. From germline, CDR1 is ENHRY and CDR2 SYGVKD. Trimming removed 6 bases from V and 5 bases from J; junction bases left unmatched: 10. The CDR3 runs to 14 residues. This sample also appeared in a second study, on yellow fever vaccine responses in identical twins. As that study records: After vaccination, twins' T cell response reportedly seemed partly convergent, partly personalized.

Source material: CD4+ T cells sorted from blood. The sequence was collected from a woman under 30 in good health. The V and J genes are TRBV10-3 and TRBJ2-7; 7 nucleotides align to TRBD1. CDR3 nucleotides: TGTGCCATCAGCGACAGGGTCCATAGCCACGAGCAGTACTTC. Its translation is CAISDRVHSHEQYF.